This paragraph reports one TCR beta chain. Its antigen remains unknown. Primers: 60 Vbeta forward and 13 Jbeta reverse. Sequenced by immunoSEQ multiplex PCR; TCRdb stores in-frame clones only, minus some. The table lists some 190,000 clones, about 81% of them singletons, with more than 1.5% in the top ten. This record comes from a study of cytomegalovirus exposure and HLA in healthy donors. Study results and limitations: Later analysis associated a missense DCLRE1C variant with TCR beta V- and J-gene trimming. Rare TCR sequences dominated, though some public TCRs recurred in many donors.

The sample taken for sequencing was PBMCs. This sequence was found in a man aged 18 to 30 in good health and CMV-seronegative.

CDR3 in amino acids: CASSVGGGGMDNEQFF. The CDR3 DNA reads TGTGCCAGCAGCGTAGGTGGCGGGGGTATGGACAATGAGCAGTTCTTC. This chain links TRBV9 with TRBJ2-1; 7 nucleotides line up with TRBD2. This CDR3 region has 16 residues. Germline values: CDR1 SGDLS, CDR2 YYNGEE. V lost 0 bases and J lost 5; bases outside the gene matches: 8.